A single sample gave rise to the 10 T cell receptor beta chains below, sequenced in a study of T cell responses to AZD1222 COVID-19 vaccine (dated by TCRdb to the early 2020s). Library construction relied on the immunoSEQ multiplex PCR assay. TCRdb took this table from immuneACCESS and kept in-frame rearrangements with V and J called. Such tables lack part of the clones; where checked against another copy, unresolved V genes explain under half of the gap, and the rest is unexplained. The sample data list approximately 120,000 clones, and approximately 90% of these were observed just once. 11% of the sample is held by the ten biggest clonotypes. The sample's time point label is to be understood as: baseline before first vaccination. The meaning of the sample's treatment or condition label: meningococcal conjugate vaccine given as trial control. Sequences were derived from peripheral blood, sampled on day 0 of MenACWY control vaccination. The receptors stem from an adult in good health.

The chain uses TRBV27 and TRBJ1-1; maybe TRBD1 (5 bases). V lost 5 bases to trimming and J lost 1 base, with 8 bases between them. Germline V gives CDR1 MNHEY, CDR2 SMNVEV (reference sequence). The length of the CDR3 is 13 residues. CDR3 amino acids: CASSHGGNTEAFF. The CDR3 nucleotides read TGTGCCAGCAGTCATGGGGGGAACACTGAAGCTTTCTTT.

With respect to this clone: The same CDR3 also results from other DNA sequences found in this sample. The V and J genes are TRBV30 and TRBJ1-1; D not resolved. V was clipped by 3 bases and J by 2 bases, with 7 bases between them. Looked up from germline, CDR1 is GTSNPN and CDR2 is SVGIG (reference sequence). The length of the CDR3 is 12 residues. The chain's CDR3 is CAWRTANTEAFF. CDR3 DNA: TGTGCCTGGAGGACGGCTAACACTGAAGCTTTCTTT.

The J gene is TRBJ1-5, the V gene TRBV27, with D maybe TRBD1 (5 bases). The CDR3 contains 12 residues. In germline, CDR1 is MNHEY, CDR2 SMNVEV (reference sequence). V was trimmed by 4 bases and J by 6 bases, leaving 7 bases between them. In DNA form, the CDR3 reads TGTGCCAGCAGTTCGAGGGGTCAGCCCCAGCATTTT. Residues: CASSSRGQPQHF.

This clone came up once. This chain links TRBV6-2 or TRBV6-3 with TRBJ1-5; maybe TRBD1 (5 bases). CDR1 and CDR2 from the germline V gene are MNHEY and SVGEGT. The CDR3 is made up of 13 amino acids. V shed 7 bases and J shed 5 bases, with 12 bases lying between them. DNA of the CDR3: TGTGCCAGCACCCCGACAGCCTATCAGCCCCAGCATTTT. It codes for CASTPTAYQPQHF.

The chain is built from TRBV6-2 or TRBV6-3 and TRBJ2-7; D is unresolved. Germline V lookup: CDR1 MNHEY, CDR2 SVGEGT. There are 15 residues in the CDR3. With 5 bases removed from V and 0 bases from J, the gap between germline ends came to 14 bases. CDR3 coding DNA: TGTGCCAGCAGTCACCAACTACAGAGCTCCTACGAGCAGTACTTC. This sequence encodes CASSHQLQSSYEQYF.

The V call is TRBV11-2, the J call TRBJ1-3; D not certain. The CDR3 runs 13 residues. The germline gives CDR1 SGHAT, CDR2 FQNNGV. V lost 0 bases, J lost 4 bases, and 4 bases lay in between. CDR3 amino acids: CASSLERGNTIYF. In DNA form, the CDR3 reads TGTGCCAGCAGCTTAGAACGCGGAAACACCATATATTTT.

This chain uses TRBV4-1 with TRBJ2-7; 11 nucleotides align to TRBD2. This CDR3 region has 16 residues. Germline V gene lookup returns CDR1 MGHRA and CDR2 YSYEKL. Unmatched junction bases numbered 6, after V lost 1 base and J lost 4 bases. In DNA, the CDR3 is TGCGCCAGCAGCCAAGCCACTAGCGGGAGCGGATACGAGCAGTACTTC. Residues: CASSQATSGSGYEQYF.

This clone is a singleton in its sample. The CDR3, as DNA: TGCAGTGCTAGTAGGGCAGGGCGGACCAATGAGCAGTTCTTC. It is translated as CSASRAGRTNEQFF. The chain employs TRBV20-1 and TRBJ2-1; the D gene is possibly TRBD1 (5 bases). Germline CDR1 and CDR2: DFQATT and SNEGSKA (reference sequence). Trimming cost V 3 bases and J 6 bases, with 15 bases left between them. The CDR3 covers 14 residues.

The sample holds one count of this clone. V and J are TRBV30 and TRBJ1-3; possibly TRBD1 for D (5 bases). The V end lost 3 bases, the J end lost 0 bases, and 12 bases lay between the germline ends. The CDR3 loop spans 15 amino acids. The V gene's germline CDR1 is GTSNPN and CDR2 SVGIG (reference sequence). The CDR3, as DNA: TGTGCCTGGAGGATGCAGGGAGCCTCTGGAAACACCATATATTTT. Protein product: CAWRMQGASGNTIYF.

The CDR3 DNA sequence: TGTGCCAGCAGCCAAGATCTAACGGGAGCGAGTCGGTTCTTC. Protein product: CASSQDLTGASRFF. The chain carries TRBV4-2 and TRBJ2-1; D possibly corresponds to TRBD2 (6 bases). The CDR3 is made up of 14 amino acids. Germline-derived CDR1 and CDR2 are LGHNA and YNFKEQ. Trimming cost V 0 bases and J 15 bases, with 18 bases left between them.